This T cell receptor beta chain came from a study of blood T cell repertoires in COVID-19. Across the study: There were acute and convalescent COVID-19 samples, and they came from the United States, Italy and Spain. From T cells, B-cell-depleted T cells, or PBMCs came the material, which was cDNA or gDNA.

Trimming at V came to 8 bases and at J to 3 bases, leaving 5 bases not matched to a gene. Per the germline V gene, CDR1 is PRHDT and CDR2 is FYEKMQ (reference sequence). The CDR3 totals 14 residues. Using immunoSEQ multiplex PCR, the repertoire was profiled, and TCRdb retains in-frame clones only, with some absent. The table records around 280,000 clones, about nine tenths of them present only once. The source of this sequence is a woman in her twenties or thirties with COVID-19, enrolled during active disease. This chain joins TRBV13 and TRBJ2-1; 9 positions match TRBD1. The sample taken for sequencing was peripheral blood. The CDR3 bases are TGTGCCAGCGGCCCGGGACAGGGCTACAATGAGCAGTTCTTC. This sequence encodes CASGPGQGYNEQFF.